One and the same sample provided the 25 T cell receptor beta chains below, sequenced in a study of technical replicates of blood from several donors. Data came from immunoSEQ multiplex PCR; TCRdb stores just in-frame clones and leaves some out. The sample includes tens of thousands of clones, 95% to 97% of them seen just once. Sequencing used T cells isolated from PBMCs. The receptors were sampled from a human donor in good health.

V gene TRBV2 combines with J gene TRBJ2-1, with 14 nucleotides matching TRBD2. V lost 6 bases and J lost 1; bases outside the gene matches: 5. The CDR3 has 17 residues. Germline lookup yields CDR1 SNHLY and CDR2 FYNNEI. The CDR3 DNA reads TGTGCCAGCAGAGGGGGGACTAGCGGGAGTTCCTACAATGAGCAGTTCTTC. Amino acids: CASRGGTSGSSYNEQFF.

The V gene is TRBV5-4, the J gene TRBJ1-1; D remains ambiguous. Per the germline V gene, CDR1 is SGHNT and CDR2 is YYREEE (reference sequence). Trimming cost V 0 bases and J 6 bases, with 3 bases left between them. CDR3 length: 11 residues. CDR3 DNA sequence: TGTGCCAGCAGCTTGGCCGCTGAAGCTTTCTTT. The encoded protein is CASSLAAEAFF.

This sequence joins TRBV29-1 and TRBJ2-1; 8 bases agree with TRBD2. The V and J ends lost 8 bases and 4 bases, in that order; junction bases with no gene match: 7. CDR1 and CDR2 from the germline V gene are SQVTM and ANQGSEA. The CDR3 is 13 residues long. The CDR3: CSCSGGLYNEQFF. DNA of the CDR3: TGCAGCTGCTCGGGGGGGCTTTACAATGAGCAGTTCTTC.

The chain combines TRBV6-1 with TRBJ1-2, with 11 bases that match TRBD1. There are 14 residues in the CDR3. In germline, CDR1 is MNHNS, CDR2 SASEGT. Trimming took 6 bases from V and 2 from J; bases not matched to a gene: 2. CDR3 coding DNA: TGTGCCAGCAGGGGGACAGGGGGGAACTATGGCTACACCTTC. Translated: CASRGTGGNYGYTF.

This rearrangement joins TRBV28 to TRBJ2-5; TRBD2 matches at 8 bases. From germline, CDR1 is MDHEN and CDR2 SYDVKM. V shed 3 bases and J 4 bases; nucleotides not matched to a gene: 10. The CDR3 sequence is 16 residues long. For the CDR3, the DNA is TGTGCCAGCAGTTTTATGAGCGGGAGTTATGGAGAGACCCAGTACTTC. Its translation is CASSFMSGSYGETQYF.

V and J are TRBV2 and TRBJ1-1, with D possibly TRBD1 on 5 matching bases. CDR1 is SNHLY and CDR2 is FYNNEI in the germline V gene. There are 14 residues in the CDR3. The germline V and J ends were trimmed by 8 bases and 0 bases, with 13 bases remaining between them. The DNA of the CDR3 is TGTGCCAGCTTCGTGGGGACTGTGAACACTGAAGCTTTCTTT. Its protein is CASFVGTVNTEAFF.

The chain links TRBV9 to TRBJ1-2; 7 bases match TRBD1. This CDR3 region has 17 residues. Germline-derived CDR1 and CDR2 are SGDLS and YYNGEE. The V gene end was trimmed by 0 bases and the J gene end by 4 bases; junction bases not matched to a gene: 12. CDR3 bases: TGTGCCAGCAGCGTAGATACCCCCGGGACAGCCGTCTATGGCTACACCTTC. Translation: CASSVDTPGTAVYGYTF. The complete variable domain, with remaining parts taken from reference TRBV9 and TRBJ1-2, reads DSGVTQTPKHLITATGQRVTLRCSPRSGDLSVYWYQQSLDQGLQFLIQYYNGEERAKGNILERFSAQQFPDLHSELNLSSLELGDSALYFCASSVDTPGTAVYGYTFGSGTRLTVV.

V gene TRBV2 combines with J gene TRBJ2-5, with TRBD1 as a possible D gene (6 bases). V was trimmed by 2 bases and J by 4 bases, leaving 11 bases between them. The CDR3 has 14 amino acids. The germline V gene has CDR1 SNHLY and CDR2 FYNNEI. Here the CDR3 DNA reads TGTGCCAGCAGTGAAAGGGCAGGGGCAGAGACCCAGTACTTC. Its protein product is CASSERAGAETQYF. The variable domain in full, with the rest retrieved from reference TRBV2 and TRBJ2-5, is EPEVTQTPSHQVTQMGQEVILRCVPISNHLYFYWYRQILGQKVEFLVSFYNNEISEKSEIFDDQFSVERPDGSNFTLKIRSTKLEDSAMYFCASSERAGAETQYFGPGTRLLVL.

The chain employs TRBV2 and TRBJ2-5, with 8 bases that match TRBD2. Trimming cost V 7 bases and J 0 bases; bases outside gene matches: 4. The CDR3 runs 14 residues. Germline V gene data show CDR1 as SNHLY and CDR2 as FYNNEI. The CDR3 spells CASTWRGDQETQYF. Written as DNA, the CDR3 is TGTGCCAGCACATGGCGGGGGGACCAAGAGACCCAGTACTTC.

This clone was recorded only once. The chain couples TRBV5-6 to TRBJ2-1; 7 nucleotides line up with TRBD1. This CDR3 has 11 residues. Per germline, CDR1 SGHDT and CDR2 YYEEEE. V lost 4 bases to trimming and J lost 10 bases; unmatched junction nucleotides: 2. The CDR3 nucleotides are TGTGCCAGCAGCGAGACAGGGGAGCAGTTCTTC. The encoded protein is CASSETGEQFF.

This sequence joins TRBV11-2 and TRBJ1-2; 8 bases are a match to TRBD1. Germline loops: CDR1 SGHAT, CDR2 FQNNGV. This CDR3 has 15 amino acids. The V gene end was trimmed by 1 base and the J gene end by 7 bases; junction bases not matched to a gene: 8. CDR3 sequence reads: CASSLAQYRGAGYTF. The CDR3 DNA reads TGTGCCAGCAGCTTAGCTCAATACAGGGGGGCTGGCTACACCTTC. The full variable domain, in which reference TRBV11-2 and TRBJ1-2 provide the parts outside the CDR3, is EAGVAQSPRYKIIEKRQSVAFWCNPISGHATLYWYQQILGQGPKLLIQFQNNGVVDDSQLPKDRFSAERLKGVDSTLKIQPAKLEDSAVYLCASSLAQYRGAGYTFGSGTRLTVV.

In regard to this clone: The sample contains more than one DNA sequence encoding this CDR3. The V and J genes are TRBV6-5 and TRBJ2-5; 9 bases line up with TRBD1. The V gene's germline CDR1 is MNHEY and CDR2 SVGAGI. The CDR3 is 12 amino acids. V shed 9 bases and J 4 bases; nucleotides not matched to a gene: 3. The CDR3 sequence is CASSTGGETQYF. The CDR3, as DNA: TGTGCCAGTTCGACAGGGGGAGAGACCCAGTACTTC.

J is TRBJ2-2 and V is TRBV29-1; a possible D gene is TRBD1 (5 bases). The V gene's germline CDR1 is SQVTM and CDR2 ANQGSEA. This CDR3 is built from 13 residues. V was pared by 5 bases and J by 2 bases, with 9 bases between. CDR3 DNA sequence: TGCAGCGTTCCGACAGTAAACACCGGGGAGCTGTTTTTT. Its translation is CSVPTVNTGELFF.

This sequence joins TRBV13 and TRBJ1-1, with 8 bases identical to TRBD1. Per germline, CDR1 PRHDT and CDR2 FYEKMQ (reference sequence). V lost 5 bases to trimming and J lost 12 bases; unmatched junction nucleotides: 11. The CDR3 contains 13 residues. The CDR3 protein is CASSTSTGEKPFF. The CDR3 coding sequence is TGTGCCAGCAGCACCTCGACAGGGGAGAAACCTTTCTTT.

The rearrangement uses TRBV10-3 and TRBJ1-2; D not certain. The CDR3 is 13 amino acids. Germline V gives CDR1 ENHRY, CDR2 SYGVKD. The V end was cut by 5 bases, the J end by 8 bases, with 15 bases between. The CDR3 DNA sequence: TGTGCCATCAGTACCCGGGAGAGGGAGGGCTACACCTTC. Translating it yields CAISTREREGYTF.

The V and J genes are TRBV5-8 and TRBJ1-2; the match to TRBD1 covers 8 bases. The CDR3 sequence is 13 residues long. Germline V lookup: CDR1 SGHTS, CDR2 YDEGEE. V was clipped by 9 bases and J by 3 bases; unmatched bases: 7. CDR3 nucleotide sequence: TGTGCCATTTCGGACAGGGTTGACTATGGCTACACCTTC. Its protein is CAISDRVDYGYTF.

The V gene is TRBV5-4, the J gene TRBJ1-1; 10 bases agree with TRBD1. CDR1 and CDR2 from the germline V gene are SGHNT and YYREEE (reference sequence). CDR3 size: 18 residues. Trimming at V came to 4 bases and at J to 3 bases, leaving 15 bases not matched to a gene. The CDR3 sequence is CASSPPTLAGTGDTEAFF. CDR3 coding DNA: TGTGCCAGCAGCCCCCCCACTTTAGCCGGGACAGGGGACACTGAAGCTTTCTTT.

The chain carries TRBV6-1 and TRBJ1-5; no reliable D call. V lost 6 bases to trimming and J lost 5 bases, with 8 bases between them. CDR1 is MNHNS, CDR2 SASEGT, per germline. The CDR3 is made up of 12 amino acids. This chain's CDR3 is CASRGVDQPQHF. Here the CDR3 DNA reads TGTGCCAGCAGGGGCGTTGATCAGCCCCAGCATTTT.

This chain uses TRBV19 with TRBJ1-4; TRBD1 agrees at 8 bases. Germline CDR1 is LNHDA and CDR2 is SQIVND (reference sequence). The V and J ends lost 5 bases and 8 bases, in that order; junction bases with no gene match: 7. The CDR3 length is 14 residues. CDR3 nucleotides: TGTGCCAGTAGTGTTGACAGGGGTGGGGAAAAACTGTTTTTT. Its translation is CASSVDRGGEKLFF. The full variable domain, its missing parts supplied by reference TRBV19 and TRBJ1-4, is DGGITQSPKYLFRKEGQNVTLSCEQNLNHDAMYWYRQDPGQGLRLIYYSQIVNDFQKGDIAEGYSVSREKKESFPLTVTSAQKNPTAFYLCASSVDRGGEKLFFGSGTQLSVL.

As DNA, the CDR3 is TGTGCCAGTAGCTTCACGGGACAGTATAATGAAAAACTGTTTTTT. Amino acid sequence: CASSFTGQYNEKLFF. V is TRBV19 and J is TRBJ1-4; 7 bases line up with TRBD1. The CDR3 length is 15 residues. The V and J ends lost 6 bases and 4 bases, in that order; junction bases with no gene match: 8. Germline assignment: CDR1 LNHDA and CDR2 SQIVND (reference sequence). The full variable domain, with the rest looked up from reference TRBV19 and TRBJ1-4, is DGGITQSPKYLFRKEGQNVTLSCEQNLNHDAMYWYRQDPGQGLRLIYYSQIVNDFQKGDIAEGYSVSREKKESFPLTVTSAQKNPTAFYLCASSFTGQYNEKLFFGSGTQLSVL.

The chain is built from TRBV7-9 and TRBJ1-1; TRBD1 might be the D (6 bases). Trimming left V 4 bases short and J 11 bases short, with 11 bases between. CDR3 size: 11 residues. Per the germline V gene, CDR1 is SEHNR and CDR2 is FQNEAQ (reference sequence). The DNA of the CDR3 is TGTGCCAGCAGCTCCGGGGGGGCGGCTTTCTTT. This encodes CASSSGGAAFF.

This clone was detected only once. The chain links TRBV28 to TRBJ2-7; TRBD2 aligns across 9 bases. J lost 0 bases, V lost 2 bases, and 5 bases had no gene match. The CDR3 length is 16 residues. Germline CDR1 reads MDHEN; CDR2 reads SYDVKM. The CDR3 here is CASSLRAGGISYEQYF. DNA for the CDR3: TGTGCCAGCAGTTTAAGGGCGGGAGGGATCTCCTACGAGCAGTACTTC. The variable domain in full, completed from reference TRBV28 and TRBJ2-7, reads DVKVTQSSRYLVKRTGEKVFLECVQDMDHENMFWYRQDPGLGLRLIYFSYDVKMKEKGDIPEGYSVSREKKERFSLILESASTNQTSMYLCASSLRAGGISYEQYFGPGTRLTVT.

V is TRBV6-5 and J is TRBJ2-7; 9 bases are a match to TRBD1. Germline-derived CDR1 and CDR2 are MNHEY and SVGAGI. CDR3 length: 14 residues. V lost 3 bases, J lost 5 bases, and 5 bases stayed unmatched. The CDR3 DNA reads TGTGCCAGCAGTTATGGGACAGGGACCCACGAGCAGTACTTC. Its protein is CASSYGTGTHEQYF.

The V gene is TRBV6-1, the J gene TRBJ1-1; unclear D gene. Germline-derived CDR1 and CDR2 are MNHNS and SASEGT. V shed 3 bases and J shed 1 base, with 15 bases lying between them. The CDR3 has 16 amino acids. This CDR3 reads CASSERPGQPNTEAFF. The CDR3 region has the DNA TGTGCCAGCAGTGAGCGACCTGGGCAGCCGAACACTGAAGCTTTCTTT.

The chain employs TRBV11-3 and TRBJ2-2; 9 nucleotides agree with TRBD2. The junction had 3 bases not matched to a gene; V was cut back by 1 base and J by 6 bases. The germline V gene has CDR1 SGHNT and CDR2 YENEEA. This CDR3 comprises 15 residues. The CDR3 coding sequence is TGTGCCAGCAGCTTAGTTCCTAGCGGGGCCGGGGAGCTGTTTTTT. Translating gives CASSLVPSGAGELFF. Filled out from reference TRBV11-3 and TRBJ2-2, the complete variable domain reads EAGVVQSPRYKIIEKKQPVAFWCNPISGHNTLYWYLQNLGQGPELLIRYENEEAVDDSQLPKDRFSAERLKGVDSTLKIQPAELGDSAVYLCASSLVPSGAGELFFGEGSRLTVL.